What follows describes a single T cell receptor beta chain. What this receptor recognizes is not known. It has no much larger one-base neighbor in the sample; base qualities were not kept. The sample belongs to a study of cytomegalovirus exposure and HLA in healthy donors (dated by TCRdb to 2016 to 2017). For the study in its entirety: According to an earlier analysis of several hundred of the donors, 150 million to 200 million T cells yielded roughly 110 million unique TCR beta sequences and 250 to 350 Gb of sequence data. An early release that covered several hundred HLA-typed donors contained approximately 300 gigabases of sequencing data and 75 million to 100 million unique TCR sequences. Among the 398 genotyped donors, around 79% belonged to the genetic ancestry cluster associated with self-reported Caucasian donors. The study aimed to test whether cataloging public T cell receptors could reveal signatures of past pathogen exposure. The study used immunosequencing to profile the T cell repertoires of several hundred subjects and linked those repertoires to cytomegalovirus serostatus. Besides the first cohort of about 730 subjects, a separate validation cohort made up of 90 to 150 different subjects was used. To predict cytomegalovirus infection status, the study combined high-throughput TCR immunosequencing, statistical association of individual TCRs with disease status, and machine learning. A later analysis re-examined previously published TCR beta repertoires from just over 650 donors and added high-resolution HLA genotyping to investigate patterns of TCR occurrence. Rather than using new phenotypic data, the later analysis identified candidate immune exposures from TCR beta sequences and from how often those sequences occurred across donors. An earlier analysis of around 580 of the donors used high-throughput TCR beta sequencing to judge whether each TCR beta V gene segment behaved as functional or pseudogenic. Donor age, sex, ethnicity and CMV serostatus were compiled together with the repertoire data. In a later genetic analysis, genome-wide SNP genotypes for about 65% of the 666 donors were used, and that subset was treated as a discovery cohort. Every discovery cohort repertoire had been produced on one sequencing platform. HLA typing covered class I and class II loci at four-digit resolution. The number of donors typed differed by locus, with roughly 629-640 for A, B, C, DRB1 and DQB1, around 560 for DQA1, nearly 610 for DPA1, and some 450 for DPB1. Roughly five DR-DQ haplotypes were handled as single units for association and clustering, since linkage in the cohort was strong. On average, roughly 240,000 unique TCR beta nucleotide sequences were sequenced per donor among 398 genotyped donors of the cohort, with roughly 18% of those sequences being non-productive. Results and caveats for the whole study, not just this receptor: In a later analysis, most CMV-associated TCR beta chains were found to appear HLA-restricted, with HLA associations seemingly driven largely by CMV exposure. Correlated functional status among segregating V segments might reflect linkage disequilibrium, but an unknown experimental factor could not be ruled out. In a later analysis, the rate of TCR association differed among HLA loci, with DRB1 alleles having the most associated TCRs and HLA-C alleles having the fewest. A few of the identified cytomegalovirus-associated TCR beta chains were confirmed in vitro to be specific for cytomegalovirus antigens. The study listed 150 to 200 TCR beta chains as associated with cytomegalovirus. According to a later analysis, parvovirus B19, influenza, CMV and Epstein-Barr virus appeared linked to several top co-occurrence clusters. A later genetic analysis associated a missense DCLRE1C variant with V-gene and J-gene trimming of TCR beta chains, and an independent cohort replicated the association. Presence/absence analyses assumed roughly uniform sequencing depth across donors, an assumption that may not hold. Only TCR beta chains were sequenced in this cohort, and the absence of alpha or paired-chain data limited detectable features. Compared with the 666-donor mean, donors in an Asian-associated ancestry cluster had fewer N-insertions in productive TCRs, according to a later genetic analysis. CMV serostatus was the only immune exposure information available for the cohort. In a later analysis, HLA-associated TCR beta chains showed more clonal expansion and lower generation probabilities than non-associated chains that were equally common. Cytomegalovirus status was reported to be diagnosed by the classifier with high specificity and sensitivity in both the original and validation cohorts. In a later analysis, more than 15,000 TCR beta sequences were associated with specific HLA alleles at a false discovery rate of 0.05. Broadly in line with IMGT annotations, most TCR beta V segments showed up in productive rearrangements about 87% or about 30% of the time in an earlier analysis of 450 to 750 of the donors. The 87-base-pair reads could not distinguish some IMGT-functional V segments, including TRBV6-2 and TRBV6-3, so those segments were excluded. Strong co-occurrence of HLA alleles, especially DR and DQ, made assigning TCR associations to individual alleles difficult. The authors suggested that the approach could potentially be extended to other disease states and immunological phenotypes. Most TCR sequences were seen in very few donors, while some public TCRs were found in many individuals. HLA typing was unavailable for some donors at each locus, so association tests used only the typed subset. The sequencing pipeline was judged likely to have produced a cluster of highly shared sequence variants as a technical artifact. Because counts were too low, under 20 rarely observed V segments, including chromosome 9 orphons, were left out of the earlier analysis of some 600 of the donors. A further reported finding was that TCR beta sequences accurately predicted the HLA-A and HLA-B alleles for most subjects in the first cohort.

Library preparation employed the immunoSEQ multiplex PCR assay. A mixture of 60 forward primers for TCR Vbeta segments and 13 reverse primers for TCR Jbeta segments was used in the multiplex PCR. The CDR3 region of rearranged TCR beta genes was amplified from genomic DNA with a multiplex PCR assay. On the Illumina HiSeq System, the amplified TCR beta libraries were sequenced as 87-base-pair reads. The source study handled its data this way. Across the 500 to 850 repertoires, a later analysis counted 78 million or so unique TCR beta chains, roughly 11 million of which were shared by at least two donors. Raw reads were error-corrected and collapsed into unique sequences with a nearest-neighbor algorithm that merged closely related sequences to remove PCR and sequencing errors. Alignment of CDR3 sequences to IMGT reference sequences was used to assign V, D and J gene segments. Each retained sequence needed at least a six-nucleotide match to both a V gene segment and a J gene segment. A rearrangement counted as productive if the CDR3 had no stop codons and remained in frame with V and J, and every other rearrangement counted as non-productive. Following IMGT convention, CDR3 was defined as the stretch from the second conserved V-encoded cysteine to the conserved J-encoded phenylalanine. The earlier analysis of more than 450 of the donors excluded sequences that lacked an unambiguous match to a single V gene segment. In an earlier analysis of 587 of the donors, a V segment was called functional when productive rearrangements were above 56.7%, and segregating when the standard deviation between donors exceeded 5%. To diagnose cytomegalovirus status from the catalog of TCR beta chain sequences, a statistical classification framework was built. In a later analysis, TCR nucleotide sequences were compared against IMGT/GENE-DB human TR gene sequences so that V and J genes could be assigned. The TCRdist pipeline was used in a later analysis to assign CDR3 sequences and most-parsimonious VDJ recombination scenarios. A later analysis defined each TCR beta chain by its CDR3 amino acid sequence plus V-gene family, and excluded reads lacking a unique V-gene family. As a way to deal with suspected cross-contamination and a sequencing artifact, a later analysis dropped 450 to 700 nucleotide sequences that were highly shared and had low generation probability. For each public chain, a later analysis derived a clonal expansion index from normalized ranks of inferred template counts within each repertoire. In a later analysis, generation probabilities were computed with a VDJ recombination model fitted to out-of-frame rearrangements, and the resulting probabilities were checked against IGoR. A later analysis scored TCR-TCR, TCR-HLA and TCR-CMV co-occurrence with hypergeometric tests, applying a repertoire-size bias correction to TCR pairs. False discovery rates were estimated in a later analysis by permuting HLA or CMV assignments 20 times. In a later analysis, co-occurring TCRs were grouped using DBSCAN, and TCRdist sequence similarity was added for clustering within HLA-allele-positive subsets. For co-occurrence clustering, repertoires with fewer than 30,000 or more than 120,000 public chains were excluded, along with roughly 5 repertoires with anomalous nucleotide sharing. Sourced from immuneACCESS, this table was stored by TCRdb with only in-frame sequences that have V and J called. A share of the clones is absent; for the studies checked, an unresolved V gene accounts for under half, and the remainder has no known explanation. V and J calls and clone size are those listed in that table; D and trimming were worked out from the DNA. For this sample there are more than 95,000 clones; about 80% appear just once. The top ten clonotypes cover 9% to 9.5% of the sample.

The cohort comprised 670 or so healthy bone marrow donors. At the time of sampling, all cohort members were nominally healthy, though unrecorded immune exposures were likely present. The donor tested CMV seropositive and was one of the 289 seropositive cohort members. Each donor provided a peripheral blood sample, and peripheral blood mononuclear cells were used for TCR beta sequencing. Genomic DNA extraction from the blood cell samples was performed with the Qiagen DNeasy Blood Extraction Kit. Including cysteine and phenylalanine, the CDR3 has 13 amino acids. The only DNA kept is the CDR3, 39 bases in frame from the first base. The V end loses 2 bases and the J end loses 5 bases, and a stretch of 9 bases separates them. CDR1 and CDR2, per the germline V gene, are SNHLY and FYNNEI.

Sample: PBMCs. This receptor was identified in a woman between 50 and 59 years old in good health and CMV-seropositive. The rearrangement joined TRBV2 to TRBJ2-5; too little of a D gene remains to name it. The base sequence is TGTGCCAGCAGTGAATGGCAAGCGGAGACCCAGTACTTC. Its translation is CASSEWQAETQYF.